This T cell receptor (beta chain) comes out of a study of blood T cells in healthy people across ages. General study points: Strong correlation existed between TCR beta diversity and naive T cell percentage.

No fewer than 5.5 micrograms of total RNA were isolated from every sample. Sample-barcoded 5' priming and a J-beta primer mix drove a second PCR of roughly 7 to 11 cycles. From the 5' RACE reads, TCRdb called clonotypes with MiXCR, one entry per CDR3 protein. Altogether around 900,000 distinct CDR3 sequences are present, around 26% being singletons, with the ten largest covering 15% to 20%. CDR1 GTSNPN and CDR2 SVGIG come from the germline V gene (reference sequence). Trimming left V 2 bases short and J 7 bases short, with 14 bases between. CDR3 size: 13 residues. This clonotype was counted ten times or more. Antigen specificity is unknown.

Material: blood. The origin of this receptor is a woman of 80 years or more in good health. The chain has TRBV30 and TRBJ2-5; possible D gene TRBD2, 5 bases. The chain's CDR3 is CAWSPGIGRTQYF. The CDR3 nucleotides read TGTGCCTGGAGTCCCGGGATTGGGAGGACCCAGTACTTC.